What follows are 5 T cell receptor beta chains derived from one specimen sequenced in a study of human CD8 memory T cell subsets (dated by TCRdb to about 2020). The sequencer listed for this sample is NextSeq 550. A Human TCR Profiling Kit was used to prepare UMI-labeled 5' RACE TCRbeta libraries. TCRdb reprocessed the reads and assigns one entry to each CDR3 protein sequence, leaving out DNA. Per the sample table, the count is thousands of distinct CDR3 sequences. 22% of the sample rests with the top ten. The specimen sequenced was CD8+ stem-like memory T cells (TSCM and TCM) sorted from PBMCs. Interpreted using the paper, the cell subset or site label stands for: stem-like memory CD8 T cells (TSTEM), CCR7+ PD-1- TIGIT-. These receptors were collected from a human donor in good health.

Frequency places this clonotype as medium-sized. The chain links TRBV28 to TRBJ1-5. Germline CDR1 and CDR2: MDHEN and SYDVKM. This CDR3 has 16 amino acids. The CDR3 sequence: CASTPPGSYSNQPQHF.

The V and J genes are TRBV15 and TRBJ1-2; TCRdb designates TRBD1, a call that cannot be tested without DNA. The CDR3 runs to 15 residues. Germline V gene data show CDR1 as LNHNV and CDR2 as YYDKDF (reference sequence). The chain's CDR3 is CATSMVRTGIYGYTF.

The V call is TRBV6-5, the J call TRBJ2-5; there is no DNA to check the TCRdb D call of TRBD1. Germline CDR1 is MNHEY and CDR2 is SVGAGI. The CDR3 loop spans 13 amino acids. CDR3 loop: CASSYDRAETQYF.

This clonotype registers medium-sized by frequency. The chain employs TRBV29-1 and TRBJ1-2; as DNA is missing, the TRBD1 call by TCRdb cannot be tested. CDR3 length equals 11 residues. Germline loops: CDR1 SQVTM, CDR2 ANQGSEA. Here the CDR3 reads CSGKGQDGYTF.

The chain employs TRBV7-2 and TRBJ2-2; absent DNA, TCRdb's TRBD2 call cannot be checked. Per germline, CDR1 SGHTA and CDR2 FQGNSA. The CDR3 runs to 17 residues. CDR3 sequence reads: CASSPPTSGRVTGELFF.